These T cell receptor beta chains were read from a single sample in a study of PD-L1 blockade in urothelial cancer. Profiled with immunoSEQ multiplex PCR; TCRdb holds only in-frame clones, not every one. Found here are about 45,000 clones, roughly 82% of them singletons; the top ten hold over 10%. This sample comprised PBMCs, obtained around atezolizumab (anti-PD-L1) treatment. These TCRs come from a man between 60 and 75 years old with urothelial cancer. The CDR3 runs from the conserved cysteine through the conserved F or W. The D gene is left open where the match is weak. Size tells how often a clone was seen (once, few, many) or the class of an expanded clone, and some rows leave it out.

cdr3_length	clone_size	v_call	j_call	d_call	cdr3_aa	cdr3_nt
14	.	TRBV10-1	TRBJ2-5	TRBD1	CASSEGDSRETQYF	TGCGCCAGCAGTGAGGGGGACAGCCGAGAGACCCAGTACTTC
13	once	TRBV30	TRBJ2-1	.	CAWSVSWGDEQFF	TGTGCCTGGAGTGTATCCTGGGGCGATGAGCAGTTCTTC
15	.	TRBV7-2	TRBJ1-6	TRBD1	CASSPDRVYNSPLHF	TGTGCCAGCAGCCCGGACAGGGTTTATAATTCACCCCTCCACTTT
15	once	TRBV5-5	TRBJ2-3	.	CASSWSQRGTDTQYF	TGTGCCAGCAGCTGGTCCCAGCGGGGCACAGATACGCAGTATTTT
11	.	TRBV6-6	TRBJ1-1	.	CASSPILGAFF	TGTGCCAGCAGCCCCATACTCGGAGCTTTCTTT
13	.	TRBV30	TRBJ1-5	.	CAWSTGQNQPQHF	TGTGCCTGGAGTACTGGACAGAATCAGCCCCAGCATTTT
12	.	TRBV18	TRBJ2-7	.	CASSLQSYEQYF	TGTGCCAGCTCACTCCAATCCTACGAGCAGTACTTC
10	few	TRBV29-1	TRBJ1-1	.	CSVGTPEAFF	TGCAGCGTTGGGACACCTGAAGCTTTCTTT
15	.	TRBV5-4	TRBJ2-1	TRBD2	CASSPSGRPYNEQFF	TGTGCCAGCAGCCCGAGCGGGAGACCCTACAATGAGCAGTTCTTC
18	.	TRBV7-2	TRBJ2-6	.	CASSLAQGLLSGANVLTF	TGTGCCAGCAGCTTAGCGCAGGGCCTCCTATCTGGGGCCAACGTCCTGACTTTC
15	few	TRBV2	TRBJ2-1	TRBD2	CASRRGAGGYNEQFF	TGTGCCAGCAGGAGGGGAGCGGGAGGTTACAATGAGCAGTTCTTC
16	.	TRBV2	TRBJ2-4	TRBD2	CASVPLAGVRENIQYF	TGTGCCAGCGTCCCACTAGCGGGAGTTCGGGAAAACATTCAGTACTTC
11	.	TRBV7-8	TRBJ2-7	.	CASSLEAGKYF	TGTGCCAGCAGCTTAGAGGCAGGAAAGTACTTC
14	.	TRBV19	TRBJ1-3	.	CASRPGGGLNTIYF	TGTGCCAGTAGGCCGGGAGGCGGGTTGAACACCATATATTTT
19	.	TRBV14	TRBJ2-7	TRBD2	CASSQDPTSGPDAVSAQYF	TGTGCCAGCAGCCAAGATCCCACTAGCGGGCCCGATGCGGTTTCGGCGCAGTACTTC
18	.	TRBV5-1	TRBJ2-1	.	CASSLEERGLSSYNEQFF	TGCGCCAGCAGCCTGGAGGAGCGCGGTCTGAGCTCCTACAATGAGCAGTTCTTC
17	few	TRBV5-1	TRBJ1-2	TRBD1	CASSRGTAPGVNYGYTF	TGCGCCAGCAGCAGAGGGACAGCGCCGGGGGTTAACTATGGCTACACCTTC
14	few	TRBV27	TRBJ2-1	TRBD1	CASNPTDRDNEQFF	TGTGCCAGCAACCCTACGGACAGGGACAATGAGCAGTTCTTC
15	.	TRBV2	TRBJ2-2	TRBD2	CASSVGLAGERELFF	TGTGCCAGCAGTGTGGGACTAGCGGGAGAACGGGAGCTGTTTTTT
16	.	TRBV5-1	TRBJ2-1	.	CASSLGVSAGYNEQFF	TGCGCCAGCAGCTTGGGGGTGTCGGCGGGTTACAATGAGCAGTTCTTC
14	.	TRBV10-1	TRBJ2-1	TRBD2	CASSESGGVEGQFF	TGCGCCAGCAGTGAGTCGGGGGGGGTGGAGGGGCAGTTCTTC
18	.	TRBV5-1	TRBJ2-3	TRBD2	CASSMGLAASRSPDTQYF	TGCGCCAGCAGCATGGGACTAGCGGCTTCCCGGAGTCCGGATACGCAGTATTTT
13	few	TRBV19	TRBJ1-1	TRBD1	CASMGRGEPEAFF	TGTGCCAGTATGGGCAGGGGGGAGCCTGAAGCTTTCTTT
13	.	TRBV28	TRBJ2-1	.	CASCPSQGIEQFF	TGTGCCAGTTGTCCATCCCAGGGGATTGAGCAGTTCTTC
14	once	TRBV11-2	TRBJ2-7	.	CASSSRTDLWEQYF	TGTGCCAGCAGCTCGAGGACAGATCTTTGGGAGCAGTACTTC
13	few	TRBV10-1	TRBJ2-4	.	CASSDRVENIQYF	TGCGCCAGCAGTGACAGGGTTGAAAACATTCAGTACTTC
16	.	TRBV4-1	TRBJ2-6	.	CASSQGRGLGANVLTF	TGCGCCAGCAGCCAAGGTCGGGGGTTGGGGGCCAACGTCCTGACTTTC
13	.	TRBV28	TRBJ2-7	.	CASSPRSLYEQYF	TGTGCCAGCAGTCCCCGGTCCCTATACGAGCAGTACTTC
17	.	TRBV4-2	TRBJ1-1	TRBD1	CASSQDNRQGPNTEAFF	TGTGCCAGCAGCCAAGACAACAGACAGGGACCGAACACTGAAGCTTTCTTT
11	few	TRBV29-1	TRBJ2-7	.	CSVDIGYEQYF	TGCAGCGTTGATATCGGCTACGAGCAGTACTTC
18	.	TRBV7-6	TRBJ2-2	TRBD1	CASSLVPGTGANTGELFF	TGTGCCAGCAGCTTAGTTCCCGGGACAGGCGCGAACACCGGGGAGCTGTTTTTT
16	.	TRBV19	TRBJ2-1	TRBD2	CASSIVASGPYNEQFF	TGTGCCAGTAGTATAGTCGCTAGCGGGCCCTACAATGAGCAGTTCTTC
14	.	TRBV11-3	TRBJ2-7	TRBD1	CASSGQGPSYEQYF	TGTGCCAGCAGCGGACAGGGACCCTCCTACGAGCAGTACTTC
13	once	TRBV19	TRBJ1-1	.	CASSQGGNTEAFF	TGTGCCAGTAGTCAAGGAGGGAACACTGAAGCTTTCTTT
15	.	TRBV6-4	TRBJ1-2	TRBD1	CASSPGQAKYYGYTF	TGTGCCAGCAGTCCAGGACAGGCTAAATACTATGGCTACACCTTC
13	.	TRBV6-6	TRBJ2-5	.	CASTTGNQETQYF	TGTGCCAGCACCACCGGGAACCAAGAGACCCAGTACTTC
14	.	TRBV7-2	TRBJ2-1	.	CASSLDGNGGLWFF	TGTGCCAGCAGCTTAGACGGGAATGGCGGTCTTTGGTTCTTC
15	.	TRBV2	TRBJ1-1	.	CASSEARIKNTEAFF	TGTGCCAGCAGTGAAGCGCGTATTAAGAACACTGAAGCTTTCTTT
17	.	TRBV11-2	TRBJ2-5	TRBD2	CASSPPGLAGGVVTQYF	TGTGCCAGCAGCCCTCCCGGACTAGCGGGAGGCGTCGTGACCCAGTACTTC
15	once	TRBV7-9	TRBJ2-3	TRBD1	CASTTGTGSTDTQYF	TGTGCCAGCACCACCGGGACAGGGAGCACAGATACGCAGTATTTT
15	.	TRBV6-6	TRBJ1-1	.	CASSYDKRGGTEAFF	TGTGCCAGCAGTTACGATAAGAGGGGGGGGACTGAAGCTTTCTTT